This is a list of T cell receptor beta chains from one sample in a study of blood T cells in healthy people across ages. TCRdb processed the 5' RACE reads anew with MiXCR; each CDR3 protein has one entry. Of more than 650,000 distinct CDR3 sequences listed, approximately 21% are singletons. The material sequenced was blood. These TCRs come from a man aged 70 or older in good health. The conserved cysteine and the conserved F or W are not part of the CDR3 here. Part of the rows lack a size; the others show once, few, many or a class for expanded clones.

v_call | cdr3_length | clone_size | cdr3_aa
TRBV5-1 | 13 | few | ASSFGGRASKEAF
TRBV12-3/TRBV12-4 | 12 | - | ASSFLRGTYEQY
TRBV3-1 | 14 | - | ASRIGTISYNSPLH
TRBV9 | 12 | few | ASSARTSDGELF
TRBV6-5 | 13 | - | ASSSLSLGDTEAF
TRBV6-2/TRBV6-3 | 12 | - | ASRVGTSVDTQY
TRBV20-1 | 10 | - | SGLAGNYGYT
TRBV6-5 | 20 | few | ASSSDRETWIAGGPVSYEQY
TRBV3-1 | 13 | - | ASSQGPLARSEQY
TRBV5-6 | 15 | few | ASSLPRDRVSENIQY
TRBV18 | 12 | few | ASSNGRSRYGYT
TRBV20-1 | 15 | few | SARPLVAGGRVDTQY
TRBV29-1 | 10 | few | SGGSTNEKLF
TRBV3-1 | 12 | - | ASNQRDRGTEAF
TRBV6-5 | 13 | - | ASSYGRSGNTEAF
TRBV28 | 12 | few | ASSPSYTAYGYT
TRBV7-6 | 16 | - | ASSSSLGLSLAKNIQY
TRBV20-1 | 13 | - | SARVLGGDNQPQH
TRBV12-3/TRBV12-4 | 11 | few | AINRGESGEQF
TRBV6-5 | 11 | few | ASSGRDGNTIY
TRBV27 | 15 | - | ASSLFLAGYSYNEQF
TRBV9 | 15 | few | ASSSRSGGSVPIEQF
TRBV6-5 | 13 | - | ASSYVGVGTDTQY
TRBV6-6 | 12 | many | ASRRDGAQETQY
TRBV12-3/TRBV12-4 | 12 | few | ASSLQGRTYEQY
TRBV5-5 | 13 | - | ASSPSPTAGNTIY